This T cell receptor beta chain was identified during a study of cytomegalovirus exposure and HLA in healthy donors. 13 Jbeta primers and 60 Vbeta primers were used for the PCR. Source study methods: A later analysis tallied some 84 million unique TCR beta chains, 8.5 million to 11 million of them shared. Profiling relied on immunoSEQ multiplex PCR, and the TCRdb table lists in-frame clones only, not all of them. V, J and clone size were drawn from that table, and D and trimming were deduced from the DNA. The table records about 160,000 clones, 65% to 80% of them present only once. The germline CDR1 and CDR2 sequences are SGHRS and YFSETQ. V lost 0 bases and J 0 bases, leaving 6 bases between the germline ends. This CDR3 comprises 14 residues. Study results and limitations: Prior analysis indicated that the majority of TCR beta V segments exhibited productivity approximately 90% or approximately 30% of the time.

To note about this clone: Its antigen is not known.

The TCR originated in a man in his late teens or twenties in good health and CMV-seropositive. Sequencing was performed on PBMCs. The chain has TRBV5-1 and TRBJ1-2; no clear D gene. The CDR3 coding sequence is TGCGCCAGCAGCTTGGAACTTTCTAACTATGGCTACACCTTC. Its protein is CASSLELSNYGYTF.